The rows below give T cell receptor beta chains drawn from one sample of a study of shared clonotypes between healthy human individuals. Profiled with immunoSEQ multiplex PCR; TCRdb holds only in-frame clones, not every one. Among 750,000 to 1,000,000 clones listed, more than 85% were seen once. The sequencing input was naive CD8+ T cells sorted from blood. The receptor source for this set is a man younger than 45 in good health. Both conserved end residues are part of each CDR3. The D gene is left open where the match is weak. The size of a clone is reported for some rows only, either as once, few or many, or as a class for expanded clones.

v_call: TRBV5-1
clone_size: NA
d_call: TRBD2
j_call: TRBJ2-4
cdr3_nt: TGCGCCAGCAGCTTCCTCCCCCCCGGACTAGCGGGAGGGGTTTCCAAAAACATTCAGTACTTC
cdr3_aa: CASSFLPPGLAGGVSKNIQYF

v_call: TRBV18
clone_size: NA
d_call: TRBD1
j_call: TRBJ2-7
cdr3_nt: TGTGCCAGCTCACCACAACGGACAGGCACCTCCTACGAGCAGTACTTC
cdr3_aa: CASSPQRTGTSYEQYF

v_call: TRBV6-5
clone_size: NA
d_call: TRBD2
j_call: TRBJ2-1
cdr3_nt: TGTGCCAGCAGCTTGAGCGGGAGGGCCGAAAATGAGCAGTTCTTC
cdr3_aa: CASSLSGRAENEQFF

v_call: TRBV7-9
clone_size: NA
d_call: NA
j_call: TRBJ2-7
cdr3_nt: TGTGCCAGCAGCGCACTGGGGGCGGACTACGAGCAGTACTTC
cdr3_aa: CASSALGADYEQYF

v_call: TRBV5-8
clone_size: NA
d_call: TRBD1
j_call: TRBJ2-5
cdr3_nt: TGTGCCAGCAGCGAAGGGACAGGAAGGGAGACCCAGTACTTC
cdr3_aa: CASSEGTGRETQYF

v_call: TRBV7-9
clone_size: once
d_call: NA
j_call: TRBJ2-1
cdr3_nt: TGTGCCAGCAGCTTAGTCGTGGGAGAGGGGGGAGATGAGCAGTTCTTC
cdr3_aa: CASSLVVGEGGDEQFF

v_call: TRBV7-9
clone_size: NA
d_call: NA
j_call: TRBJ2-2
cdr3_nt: TGTGCCAGCAGCTTAGAGGACACCGGGGAGCTGTTTTTT
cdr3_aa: CASSLEDTGELFF

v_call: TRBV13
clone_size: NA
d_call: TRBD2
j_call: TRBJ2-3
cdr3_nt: TGTGCCAGCAGCCCGGGGACTAGCGGGGGCACAGATACGCAGTATTTT
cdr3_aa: CASSPGTSGGTDTQYF

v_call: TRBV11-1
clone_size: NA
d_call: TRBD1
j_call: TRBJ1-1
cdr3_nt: TGTGCCAGCAGCTCCCCACAGGGGTGGGTCTTGAACACTGAAGCTTTCTTT
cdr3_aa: CASSSPQGWVLNTEAFF

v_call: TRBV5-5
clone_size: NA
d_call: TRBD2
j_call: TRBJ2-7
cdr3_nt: TGTGCCAGCAGCACCGGACTAGCGGGAAGCTCCTACGAGCAGTACTTC
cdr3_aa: CASSTGLAGSSYEQYF

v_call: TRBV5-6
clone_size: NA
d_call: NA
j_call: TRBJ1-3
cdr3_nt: TGTGCCAGCAGCTTGGGGGCAGTCTCTGGAAACACCATATATTTT
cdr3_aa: CASSLGAVSGNTIYF

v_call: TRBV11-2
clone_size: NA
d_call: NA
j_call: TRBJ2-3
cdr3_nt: TGTGCCAGCAGATCGTACGGTAGCACAGATACGCAGTATTTT
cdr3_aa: CASRSYGSTDTQYF

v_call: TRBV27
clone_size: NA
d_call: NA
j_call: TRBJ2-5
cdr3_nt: TGTGCCAGCAGTTTTGTGGGAGGAGTCCCCGGGACCCAGTACTTC
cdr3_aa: CASSFVGGVPGTQYF

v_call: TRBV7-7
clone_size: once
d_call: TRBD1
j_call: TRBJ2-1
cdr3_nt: TGTGCCAGCAGCTTAGAGGCAGGGGGTAATGAGCAGTTCTTC
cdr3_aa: CASSLEAGGNEQFF

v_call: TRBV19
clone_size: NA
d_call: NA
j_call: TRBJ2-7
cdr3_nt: TGTGCCAGCCAGTGGTCTGGGGGCGAAGCCTACGAGCAGTACTTC
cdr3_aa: CASQWSGGEAYEQYF

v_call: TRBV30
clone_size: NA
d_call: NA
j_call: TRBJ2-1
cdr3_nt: TGTGCCTGGCTAAGGGGAAATGAGCAGTTCTTC
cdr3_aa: CAWLRGNEQFF

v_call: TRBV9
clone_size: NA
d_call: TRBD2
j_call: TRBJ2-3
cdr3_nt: TGTGCCAGCAGCGTAGTAGCGGGAGGGCCTGATACGCAGTATTTT
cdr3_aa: CASSVVAGGPDTQYF

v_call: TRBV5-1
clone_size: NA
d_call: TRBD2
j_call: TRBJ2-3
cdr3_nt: TGCGCCAGCAGCTTACGACGGACTAGCGACGATACGCAGTATTTT
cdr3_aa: CASSLRRTSDDTQYF

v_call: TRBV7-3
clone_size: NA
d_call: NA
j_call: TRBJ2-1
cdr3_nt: TGTGCCAGCAGCTTATCCCCTAGCGACAATGAGCAGTTCTTC
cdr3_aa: CASSLSPSDNEQFF

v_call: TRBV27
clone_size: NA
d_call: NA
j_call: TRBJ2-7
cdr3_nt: TGTGCCAGCAGAGACAGGCCCCGTGGCGAGCAGTACTTC
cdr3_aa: CASRDRPRGEQYF

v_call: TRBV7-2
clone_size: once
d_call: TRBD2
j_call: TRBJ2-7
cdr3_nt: TGTGCCAGCAGCTTAGAACAACTAGCGGGAGGCAGGGAGCAGTACTTC
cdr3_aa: CASSLEQLAGGREQYF

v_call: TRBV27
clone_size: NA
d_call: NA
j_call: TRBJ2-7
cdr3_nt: TGTGCCAGCAGTGTCAGCGAACATACGGGATGGGAGCAGTACTTC
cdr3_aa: CASSVSEHTGWEQYF

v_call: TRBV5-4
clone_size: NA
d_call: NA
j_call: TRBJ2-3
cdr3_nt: TGTGCCAGCAGCTTGAGGTCCTGGGGGCGCGAAACAGATACGCAGTATTTT
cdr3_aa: CASSLRSWGRETDTQYF

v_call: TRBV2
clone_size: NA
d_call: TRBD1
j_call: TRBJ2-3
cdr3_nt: TGTGCCAGCAGCCAAACAGGGGACACAGATACGCAGTATTTT
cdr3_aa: CASSQTGDTDTQYF

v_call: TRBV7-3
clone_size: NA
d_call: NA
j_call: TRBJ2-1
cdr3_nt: TGTGCCAGCAGCTTCGGTGGCTACCTCAATGAGCAGTTCTTC
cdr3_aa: CASSFGGYLNEQFF

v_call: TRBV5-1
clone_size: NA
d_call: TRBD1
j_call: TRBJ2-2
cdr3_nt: TGCGCCAGCAGCTATTACGGGACAGGGGAGGACACCGGGGAGCTGTTTTTT
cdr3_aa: CASSYYGTGEDTGELFF

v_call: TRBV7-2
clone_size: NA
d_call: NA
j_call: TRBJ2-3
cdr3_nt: TGTGCCAGCAGCTTACATCGAGTCGGAGGCCGACCAGATACGCAGTATTTT
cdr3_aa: CASSLHRVGGRPDTQYF

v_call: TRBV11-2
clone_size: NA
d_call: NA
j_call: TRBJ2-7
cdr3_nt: TGTGCCAGCAGCCAAGGGGCCTACGAGCAGTACTTC
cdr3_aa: CASSQGAYEQYF

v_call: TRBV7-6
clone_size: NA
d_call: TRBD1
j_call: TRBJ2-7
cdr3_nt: TGTGCCAGCAGCCGAGGACAGGCCATCTACGAGCAGTACTTC
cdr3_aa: CASSRGQAIYEQYF

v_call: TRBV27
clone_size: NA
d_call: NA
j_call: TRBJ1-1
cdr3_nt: TGTGCCAGCAGTTTAGGGCAGTCGAACACTGAAGCTTTCTTT
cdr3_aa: CASSLGQSNTEAFF

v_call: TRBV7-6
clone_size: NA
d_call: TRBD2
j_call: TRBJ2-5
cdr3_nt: TGTGCCAGCAGCTTTACTAGCGGGAGTTTGGAGACCCAGTACTTC
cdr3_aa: CASSFTSGSLETQYF

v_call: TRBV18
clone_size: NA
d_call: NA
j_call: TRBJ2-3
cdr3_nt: TGTGCCAGCTCACCGAACCCGGGACGGAGCACAGATACGCAGTATTTT
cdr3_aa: CASSPNPGRSTDTQYF

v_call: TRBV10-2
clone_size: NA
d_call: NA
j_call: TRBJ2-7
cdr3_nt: TGCGCCAGCAGTGAGTCTGGTCCGACCTACGAGCAGTACTTC
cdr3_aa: CASSESGPTYEQYF

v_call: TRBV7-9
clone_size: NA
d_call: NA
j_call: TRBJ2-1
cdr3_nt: TGTGCCAGCAGCCACACAGGGAACCATGAGCAGTTCTTC
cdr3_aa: CASSHTGNHEQFF

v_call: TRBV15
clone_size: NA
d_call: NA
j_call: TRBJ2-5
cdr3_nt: TGTGCCACCAGCAGAGAAGCGGGCGGGATGGAGACCCAGTACTTC
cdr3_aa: CATSREAGGMETQYF

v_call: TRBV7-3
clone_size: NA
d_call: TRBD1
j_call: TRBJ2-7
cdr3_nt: TGTGCCAGCAGCCCGGGACAGGGGCCTTACGAGCAGTACTTC
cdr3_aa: CASSPGQGPYEQYF

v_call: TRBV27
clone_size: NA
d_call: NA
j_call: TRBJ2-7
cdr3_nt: TGTGCTTCAGCGCCCGGGGTTTTTTACGAGCAGTACTTC
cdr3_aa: CASAPGVFYEQYF

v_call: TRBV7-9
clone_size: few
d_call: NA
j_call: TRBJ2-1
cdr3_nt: TGTGCCAGCAGCTCGGACTACAGCTCCTACAATGAGCAGTTCTTC
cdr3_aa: CASSSDYSSYNEQFF

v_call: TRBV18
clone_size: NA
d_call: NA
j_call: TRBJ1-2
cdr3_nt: TGTGCCAGCTCACCACCGGCAGGGGCCAATGGCTACACCTTC
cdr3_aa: CASSPPAGANGYTF

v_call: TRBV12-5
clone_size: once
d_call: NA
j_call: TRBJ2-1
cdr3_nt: TGTGCTAGTGGTTTCTTTACGGGGGTGTCCTACAATGAGCAGTTCTTC
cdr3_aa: CASGFFTGVSYNEQFF

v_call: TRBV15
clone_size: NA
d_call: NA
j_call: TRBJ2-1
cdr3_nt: TGTGCCACCAGCGCGGACCCGAGCTCCTACAATGAGCAGTTCTTC
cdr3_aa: CATSADPSSYNEQFF

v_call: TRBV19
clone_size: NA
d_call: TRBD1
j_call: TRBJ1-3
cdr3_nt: TGTGCCACCTCACAGGGGTTATTCTCTGGAAACACCATATATTTT
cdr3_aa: CATSQGLFSGNTIYF

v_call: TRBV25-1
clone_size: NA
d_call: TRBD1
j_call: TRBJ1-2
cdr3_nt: TGTGCCAGCAGTGAGATAGAGGGGGCGCATGATGGCTACACCTTC
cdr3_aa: CASSEIEGAHDGYTF

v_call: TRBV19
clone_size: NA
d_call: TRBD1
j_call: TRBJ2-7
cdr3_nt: TGTGCCAGTAGTACCGGGACAGGGACACCCTACGAGCAGTACTTC
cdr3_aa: CASSTGTGTPYEQYF

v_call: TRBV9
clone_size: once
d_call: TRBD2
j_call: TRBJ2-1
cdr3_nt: TGTGCCAGCAGCCCCAGTATTAGCGGGGCGTCCTACAATGAGCAGTTCTTC
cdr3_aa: CASSPSISGASYNEQFF

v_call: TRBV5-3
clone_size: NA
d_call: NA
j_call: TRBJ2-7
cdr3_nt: TGTGCCAGAAGCTTGGGCGCGCATACCTACGAGCAGTACTTC
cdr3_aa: CARSLGAHTYEQYF